This record looks at one T cell receptor (beta chain) sequence and its context. The antigen is not known. The sample is drawn from a study of shared clonotypes between healthy human individuals. Study outcomes and limitations: Between a handful of donors, naive CD4 clonotypes were shared at a level of approximately 5%. Apart from blood, nothing was sampled; tissue repertoires likely differ.

The repertoire was sequenced with immunoSEQ multiplex PCR; TCRdb's copy has only in-frame clones and lacks some. The sample consists of approximately 2,300,000 clones, just under 95% of them appearing once. Splitting of CD4+ cells produced CD45RA+ naive and CD45RA-negative memory subsets. Trimming pared 5 bases from V and 0 bases from J, leaving 11 bases between. CDR1 is SGHTA and CDR2 is FQGNSA in the germline V gene. The CDR3 totals 15 residues. The sequence came from a man between 18 and 35 years old in good health. Some clones in this sample may be carry-over from other donors' samples. This chain uses TRBV7-2 with TRBJ2-1; D is possibly TRBD2 (5 bases). Sequencing used naive CD4+ T cells from PBMCs. Subset indicated: CD45RA+ positively selected. In DNA form, the CDR3 reads TGTGCCAGCAGCATAAGCGGTTCCTCCTACAATGAGCAGTTCTTC. Its protein is CASSISGSSYNEQFF.